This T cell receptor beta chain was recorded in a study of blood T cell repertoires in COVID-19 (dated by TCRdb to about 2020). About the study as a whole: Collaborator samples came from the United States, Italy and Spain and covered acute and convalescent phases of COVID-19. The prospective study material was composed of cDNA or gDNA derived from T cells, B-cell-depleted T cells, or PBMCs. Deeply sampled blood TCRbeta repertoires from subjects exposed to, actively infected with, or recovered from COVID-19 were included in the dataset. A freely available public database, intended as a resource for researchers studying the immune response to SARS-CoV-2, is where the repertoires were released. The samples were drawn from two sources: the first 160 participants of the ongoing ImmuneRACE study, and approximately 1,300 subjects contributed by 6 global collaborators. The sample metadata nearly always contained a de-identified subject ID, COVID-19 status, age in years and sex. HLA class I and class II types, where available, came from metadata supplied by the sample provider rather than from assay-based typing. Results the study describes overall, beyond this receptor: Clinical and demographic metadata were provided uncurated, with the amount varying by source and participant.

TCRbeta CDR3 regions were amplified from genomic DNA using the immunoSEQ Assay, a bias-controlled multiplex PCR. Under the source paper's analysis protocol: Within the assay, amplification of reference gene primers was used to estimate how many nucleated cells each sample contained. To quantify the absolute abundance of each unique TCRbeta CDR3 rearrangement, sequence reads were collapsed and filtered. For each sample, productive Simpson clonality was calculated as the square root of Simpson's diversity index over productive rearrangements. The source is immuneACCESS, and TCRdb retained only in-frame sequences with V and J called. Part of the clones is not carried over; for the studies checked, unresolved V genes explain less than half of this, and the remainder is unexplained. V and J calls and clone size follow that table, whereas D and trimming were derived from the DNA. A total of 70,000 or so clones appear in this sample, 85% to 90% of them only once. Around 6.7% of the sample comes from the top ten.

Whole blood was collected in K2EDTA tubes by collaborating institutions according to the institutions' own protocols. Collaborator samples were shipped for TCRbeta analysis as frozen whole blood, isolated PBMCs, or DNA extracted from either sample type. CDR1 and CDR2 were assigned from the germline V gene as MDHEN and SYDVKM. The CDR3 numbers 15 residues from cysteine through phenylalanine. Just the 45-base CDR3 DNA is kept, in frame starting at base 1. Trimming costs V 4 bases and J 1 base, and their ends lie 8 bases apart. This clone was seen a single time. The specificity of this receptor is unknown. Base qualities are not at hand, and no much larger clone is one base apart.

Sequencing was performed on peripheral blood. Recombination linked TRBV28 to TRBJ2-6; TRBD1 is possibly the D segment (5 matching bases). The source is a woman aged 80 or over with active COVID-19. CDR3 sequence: CASSSRGSGANVLTF. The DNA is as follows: TGTGCCAGCAGTTCAAGGGGTTCTGGGGCCAACGTCCTGACTTTC.